A selection of T cell receptor beta chains follows, all from one sample in a study of identical twins. In TCRdb, the 5' RACE reads were re-called with MiXCR into one record per CDR3 protein. The table records around 690,000 distinct CDR3 sequences, around 21% of them present only once. The same specimen was also included in a second study, on T cells expressing NK-cell markers.

The material sequenced was PBMCs. These receptors all stem from a woman under 30 in good health. CDR3s include the opening cysteine and the closing phenylalanine or tryptophan. A D gene is named only where the DNA matches it firmly. Clone size is not always given. Where it is, it says once, few, many or a class for expanded clones.

TRBJ2-3	.	TRBV4-3	few	TGCGCCAGCAGCCAATATTTAGGGGATACGCAGTATTTT	CASSQYLGDTQYF
TRBJ2-5	TRBD2	TRBV27	.	TGTGCCAGCAGTTTTTTGGCTAGCGGGAGGGGACAAGAGACCCAGTACTTC	CASSFLASGRGQETQYF
TRBJ1-2	TRBD1	TRBV19	.	TGTGCCAGTAGTCCCCACCGGGACAGGCCCAACTATGGCTACACCTTC	CASSPHRDRPNYGYTF
TRBJ2-5	.	TRBV10-3	.	TGTGCCATCAGTGATAGAACAGAAGAGACCCAGTACTTC	CAISDRTEETQYF
TRBJ2-5	.	TRBV20-1	.	TGCAGTGCTAGAGGGCCTTCGAAGGGAGAGACCCAGTACTTC	CSARGPSKGETQYF
TRBJ2-7	.	TRBV11-2	.	TGTGCCAGCAGCTTCCAGCAGGGAGCAACCTACGAGCAGTACTTC	CASSFQQGATYEQYF
TRBJ2-7	.	TRBV7-6	many	TGTGCCAGCAGCTTAGGCACTGATGTGCAGTACTTC	CASSLGTDVQYF
TRBJ1-5	.	TRBV6-5	many	TGTGCCAGCAGGGAGGGCAATCAGCCCCAGCATTTT	CASREGNQPQHF
TRBJ1-6	TRBD1	TRBV9	few	TGTGCCAGCCAGGGACAGGGAAGTTCACCCCTCCACTTT	CASQGQGSSPLHF
TRBJ2-1	.	TRBV20-1	.	TGCAGTGCCCAACCGGGCCGCTACAATGAGCAGTTCTTC	CSAQPGRYNEQFF
TRBJ2-2	.	TRBV12-3/TRBV12-4	few	TGTGCCAGCAGGCAAGGCCTAGAGTGGACCGGGGAGCTGTTTTTT	CASRQGLEWTGELFF
TRBJ2-7	.	TRBV12-3/TRBV12-4	few	TGTGCCAGCAGTTTAAGCAGGGATAACTACGAGCAGTACTTC	CASSLSRDNYEQYF
TRBJ1-2	.	TRBV10-3	.	TGTGCCATCAGCCCCAGCGGGGGAAACTATGGCTACACCTTC	CAISPSGGNYGYTF
TRBJ1-2	.	TRBV7-2	.	TGTGCCAGCATCTCGGGACACCGCTATGGCTACACCTTC	CASISGHRYGYTF
TRBJ2-7	TRBD2	TRBV10-3	.	TGTGCCATCAGCCCGACTAGCGTTACCTACGAGCAGTACTTC	CAISPTSVTYEQYF
TRBJ1-5	.	TRBV6-5	.	TGTGCCAGCAACAAGGCGGCCAGCATGAGCAATCAGCCCCAGCATTTT	CASNKAASMSNQPQHF
TRBJ1-6	.	TRBV5-1	.	TGCGCCAGCAGCTTATCTGGGGGTCTGAAGGCCCTCCACTTT	CASSLSGGLKALHF
TRBJ2-1	.	TRBV24-1	.	TGTGCCACCAGTGATTCCGGTTCGAATGAGCAGTTCTTC	CATSDSGSNEQFF
TRBJ1-2	.	TRBV5-1	.	TGCGCCAGCAGCAATACAGGGTTGGATGGCTACACCTTC	CASSNTGLDGYTF
TRBJ2-7	.	TRBV6-1	few	TGTGCCAGCATTTCACAGGGTTCCGAGCAGTACTTC	CASISQGSEQYF
TRBJ1-1	TRBD1	TRBV29-1	few	TGCAGCGTTAGGGGACAGATCAACACTGAAGCTTTCTTT	CSVRGQINTEAFF
TRBJ1-3	.	TRBV14	once	TGTGCCAGCAGCCCCGTCACAGGGAACCCTGGAAACACCATATATTTT	CASSPVTGNPGNTIYF
TRBJ2-2	.	TRBV12-3/TRBV12-4	many	TGTGCCAGCAGTTTTGGCGGGAAGAACACCGGGGAGCTGTTTTTT	CASSFGGKNTGELFF
TRBJ2-7	.	TRBV7-9	many	TGTGCCAGTGCGGACCGTTACTACGAGCAGTACTTC	CASADRYYEQYF
TRBJ1-2	.	TRBV5-1	.	TGCGCCAGCAGCCCAACCGCCCAGGGTGACTATGGCTACACCTTC	CASSPTAQGDYGYTF
TRBJ2-2	TRBD1	TRBV9	few	TGTGCCAGCAGCCCAGGGGGTGTCACCGGGGAGCTGTTTTTT	CASSPGGVTGELFF
TRBJ2-3	TRBD2	TRBV7-3	few	TGTGCCAGCAGCCTAACTAGCGGGGCTGCAGATACGCAGTATTTT	CASSLTSGAADTQYF
TRBJ2-7	.	TRBV20-1	few	TGCAGTGCTAGTCCCCTCTACGAGCAGTACTTC	CSASPLYEQYF
TRBJ2-2	TRBD1	TRBV6-1	many	TGTGCCAGCAGTCCTCTACTTGGGACAGAAGTCACCGGGGAGCTGTTTTTT	CASSPLLGTEVTGELFF
TRBJ2-7	.	TRBV6-5	.	TGTGCCAGCAGTTCATCAGGGTGGGAGCAGTACTTC	CASSSSGWEQYF
TRBJ2-1	.	TRBV7-3	.	TGTGCCAGCAGCTTAACCCAAGCGAGGAGCGGCAGGGAGCAGTTCTTC	CASSLTQARSGREQFF
TRBJ2-2	TRBD2	TRBV12-3/TRBV12-4	many	TGTGCCAGCACCCCATTTTTCAGCGGGAGGACCGGCGGGGAGCTGTTTTTT	CASTPFFSGRTGGELFF
TRBJ2-3	.	TRBV12-3/TRBV12-4	.	TGTGCCAGCAGTCAAAGGGGCGTCGGCGGCACAGATACGCAGTATTTT	CASSQRGVGGTDTQYF
TRBJ2-2	.	TRBV11-2	.	TGTGCCAGCAGCTTAGATCACGGGCGGGGGAACACCGGGGAGCTGTTTTTT	CASSLDHGRGNTGELFF
TRBJ2-2	.	TRBV10-3	.	TGTGCCATCAGGGGCAGACACACCGGGGAGCTGTTTTTT	CAIRGRHTGELFF
TRBJ2-5	.	TRBV2	.	TGTGCCAGCAAGGTGGTACGGGGACAAGAGACCCAGTACTTC	CASKVVRGQETQYF
TRBJ2-1	.	TRBV29-1	few	TGCAGCGGGAATAGCGGAAGCTCCTACAATGAGCAGTTCTTC	CSGNSGSSYNEQFF
TRBJ1-2	TRBD1	TRBV11-2	.	TGTGCCAGCAGCCGACCCGGGACAGCCGCGATCTATGGCTACACCTTC	CASSRPGTAAIYGYTF
TRBJ1-2	.	TRBV20-1	.	TGCAGTGCGTCCCCGCGGAACGGGGGCTACACCTTC	CSASPRNGGYTF
TRBJ2-7	.	TRBV5-1	.	TGCGCCAGCTGGTTGTCGGGATCCTACGAGCAGTACTTC	CASWLSGSYEQYF
TRBJ2-7	TRBD1	TRBV7-2	.	TGTGCCAGCAGCATCCCGGGACAGCTCTACGAGCAGTACTTC	CASSIPGQLYEQYF
TRBJ1-2	.	TRBV9	many	TGTGCCAGCAGCGTAGTGGGGGACTATGGCTACACCTTC	CASSVVGDYGYTF
TRBJ2-1	TRBD2	TRBV15	many	TGTGCCACCAGCAGAGAGGGACTAGCGGGAGTAGAGGAGCAGTTCTTC	CATSREGLAGVEEQFF
TRBJ2-3	TRBD1	TRBV13	once	TGTGCCAGCAGTCGGGACAGGGGTGCTGGAAGCACAGATACGCAGTATTTT	CASSRDRGAGSTDTQYF
TRBJ2-1	TRBD2	TRBV7-3	.	TGTGCCAGCAGCTTAATCGGTAGCGGGGGGAATGAGCAGTTCTTC	CASSLIGSGGNEQFF
TRBJ2-5	.	TRBV7-3	few	TGTGCCAGCAGCTTAGGTAATCGGGAGACCCAGTACTTC	CASSLGNRETQYF
TRBJ2-7	.	TRBV6-5	.	TGTGCCAGCAGTTACCGCGGGACGTTCGGCTACGAGCAGTACTTC	CASSYRGTFGYEQYF
TRBJ2-1	TRBD1	TRBV20-1	.	TGCAGTGCTAGGGCGGGACAGGGGATCAATGAGCAGTTCTTC	CSARAGQGINEQFF
TRBJ2-3	.	TRBV11-2	.	TGTGCCAGCAGCTTGGAGCGGCATCCAGATACGCAGTATTTT	CASSLERHPDTQYF